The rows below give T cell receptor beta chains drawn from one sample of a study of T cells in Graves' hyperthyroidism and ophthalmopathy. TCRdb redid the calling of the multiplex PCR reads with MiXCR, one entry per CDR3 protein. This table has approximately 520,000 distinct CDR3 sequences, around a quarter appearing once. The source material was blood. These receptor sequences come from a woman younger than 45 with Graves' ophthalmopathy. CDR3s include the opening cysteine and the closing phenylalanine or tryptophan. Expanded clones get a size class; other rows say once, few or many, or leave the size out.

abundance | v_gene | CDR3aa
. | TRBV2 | CASRTGPAKEQYF
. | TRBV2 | CASRPGSPNTEAFF
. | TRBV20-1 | CSAKAGGRETQYF
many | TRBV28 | CASRLRVTEAFF
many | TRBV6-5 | CASTSGTVNQPQHF
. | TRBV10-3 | CAISVRTANTGELFF
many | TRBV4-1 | CASSQVQDISYEQYF
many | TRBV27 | CASSYRGGGGYTF
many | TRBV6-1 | CASSERGGAGYGYTF
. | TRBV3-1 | CASSQEGTGAIYEQYF
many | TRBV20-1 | CSARDVGGAGETQYF
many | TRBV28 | CASRISQGNTEAFF
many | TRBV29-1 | CSAARETGELFF
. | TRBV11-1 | CASSRRGGLRDTEAFF
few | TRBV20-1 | CSANRDSNQPQHF
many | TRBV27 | CASSLGRTTEAFF
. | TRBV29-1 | CSVWTGDYEQYF
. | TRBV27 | CASSPLPLGRIFYGYTF
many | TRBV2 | CASSSNTRLGETQYF
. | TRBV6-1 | CASGQSMHYEQYF
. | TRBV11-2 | CASRLEGTSQETQYF
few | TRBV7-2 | CASSPRGRRRGSPLHF
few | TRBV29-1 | CSVRDNHNQPQHF
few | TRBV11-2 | CASSLGQGLRTGANVLTF
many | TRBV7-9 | CASSTRRSGDYEQYF
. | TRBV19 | CASSPDKGRYEQYF
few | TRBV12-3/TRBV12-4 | CASSPTGYTEAFF
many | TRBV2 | CASSGTGPTYEQYF
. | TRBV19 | CASSIGYTTDTQYF
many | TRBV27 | CASSSVDRANTEAFF
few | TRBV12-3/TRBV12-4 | CASSREHLSNQPQHF
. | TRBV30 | CAWTLGANTEAFF
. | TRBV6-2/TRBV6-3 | CASSYSKSSRGEARPYEQYF
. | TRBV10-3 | CAITQTGMNTEAFF
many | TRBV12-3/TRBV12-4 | CASSPRPGQGGKEQYF
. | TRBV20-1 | CSAREGGKNQPQHF
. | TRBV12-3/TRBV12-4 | CASSPPGTGGHGYTF
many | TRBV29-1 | CSAKTGTADTEAFF
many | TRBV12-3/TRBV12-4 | CASRGTGSQPQHF
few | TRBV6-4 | CASRREGGNQPQHF
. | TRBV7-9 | CASSLEGGSAQETQYF
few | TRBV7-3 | CASSLGPSTEAFF
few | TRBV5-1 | CASSFGDRANTEAFF
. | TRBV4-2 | CASSQPQENTEAFF
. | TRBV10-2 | CASSEAPYVLELFF
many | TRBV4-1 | CASSHGDLNTEAFF
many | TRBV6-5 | CASSSQTGLSTEAFF
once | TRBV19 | CASSTPASSWGYTF
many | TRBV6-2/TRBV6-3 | CASSYPVAASEEQYF
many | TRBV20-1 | CSAPGWQGGTEAFF